The 19 T cell receptor beta chains below all came from one sample that was sequenced in a study of T cell responses to AZD1222 COVID-19 vaccine. Generated by immunoSEQ multiplex PCR, the TCRdb table keeps only in-frame clones and is missing some. The sample includes 98,000 or so clones, around 90% seen only once; the top ten take roughly 3.2%. This specimen consisted of peripheral blood, obtained on day 0 of MenACWY control vaccination. The receptors were sampled from an adult in good health.

V and J are TRBV28 and TRBJ2-1; D is possibly TRBD1 or TRBD2 (6 bases each). The V gene lost 6 bases and the J gene lost 8 bases, with 17 bases spanning the gap. CDR1 and CDR2 (germline): MDHEN, SYDVKM. The CDR3 covers 14 residues. CDR3 in amino acids: CASSTEAGEDEQFF. The CDR3 nucleotides read TGTGCCAGCAGCACAGAGGCAGGGGAGGATGAGCAGTTCTTC.

This clone was detected once. V and J are TRBV12-3 or TRBV12-4 and TRBJ1-2; TRBD1 aligns across 7 bases. J was trimmed by 7 bases and V by 5 bases; bases with no gene match: 7. The CDR3 contains 13 residues. The CDR3 sequence: CASSLDRDFGYTF. The CDR3 bases are TGTGCCAGCAGTCTCGACAGGGATTTTGGCTACACCTTC.

The chain is built from TRBV5-1 and TRBJ1-4; no clear D gene. CDR1 is SGHRS, CDR2 YFSETQ, per germline. Trimming shortened V by 1 base and J by 0 bases, and 4 bases separated the two germline ends. There are 14 residues in the CDR3. The CDR3 reads CASSLRATNEKLFF. The CDR3 DNA follows: TGCGCCAGCAGCTTGCGGGCAACTAATGAAAAACTGTTTTTT.

This chain joins TRBV5-6 and TRBJ1-6; no clear D. The CDR3 loop spans 13 amino acids. Germline V CDR1 and CDR2: SGHDT, YYEEEE. CDR3 nucleotides: TGTGGCACGTCGGTCCAACCCGGTTCACCCCTCCACTTT. This translates into CGTSVQPGSPLHF.

The chain combines TRBV12-3 or TRBV12-4 with TRBJ1-4; the D gene is possibly TRBD1 (6 bases). The V and J ends lost 6 bases and 6 bases respectively, with 8 bases between them. The CDR3 spans 12 residues. CDR3 nucleotides: TGTGCCAGCAGAGGGGGGCATGAAAAACTGTTTTTT. Residues: CASRGGHEKLFF.

The genes are TRBV2 and TRBJ2-3, with D possibly being TRBD1 (6 bases). Per germline, CDR1 SNHLY and CDR2 FYNNEI. Trimming stripped 8 bases from V and 0 bases from J, with 12 bases between. The length of the CDR3 is 14 residues. CDR3: CASARGSSTDTQYF. The CDR3 DNA sequence: TGTGCCAGCGCTAGGGGGTCTAGCACAGATACGCAGTATTTT.

The V call is TRBV6-6, the J call TRBJ2-5, with 16 bases matching TRBD2. Looked up from germline, CDR1 is MNHNY and CDR2 is SVGAGI (reference sequence). V trimming: 5 bases; J trimming: 5 bases; junction bases outside the gene matches: 5. CDR3 length: 16 residues. CDR3 loop: CASSGTSGGGPETQYF. The CDR3 nucleotides are TGTGCCAGCAGTGGGACTAGCGGGGGGGGCCCGGAGACCCAGTACTTC.

This chain uses TRBV1 with TRBJ2-7; the table's D call TRBD2 went unverified against the DNA. TRBV1 is annotated as a pseudogene. CDR3 size: 15 residues. The CDR3 DNA sequence: TGCACCAGCAGTCTTCTAGCGGGGGGGAGGTACGAGCAGTACTTC. Translation: CTSSLLAGGRYEQYF.

The V gene is TRBV5-1, the J gene TRBJ1-4; D unclear. Trimming stripped 4 bases from V and 5 bases from J, with 15 bases between. Germline CDR1 and CDR2: SGHRS and YFSETQ. This CDR3 contains 15 residues. CDR3 residues: CASSPEIAANEKLFF. The CDR3 DNA reads as TGCGCCAGCAGCCCTGAAATCGCAGCGAATGAAAAACTGTTTTTT.

The CDR3 sequence: CASSPRTSGDTDTQYF. The CDR3 coding sequence is TGTGCCAGTAGTCCCCGGACTAGCGGGGACACAGATACGCAGTATTTT. V usage is TRBV19 and J usage is TRBJ2-3, with TRBD2 matching over 12 bases. CDR1 and CDR2 from the germline V gene are LNHDA and SQIVND (reference sequence). The CDR3 extends over 16 amino acids. The ends lost 5 bases at V and 2 bases at J; junction bases unmatched: 5.

The rearrangement links TRBV13 to TRBJ2-1; TRBD1 might be the D (5 bases). Germline loops: CDR1 PRHDT, CDR2 FYEKMQ (reference sequence). V shed 5 bases and J shed 15 bases, with 20 bases lying between them. The CDR3 contains 13 residues. The CDR3 reads CASSPGRGERAFF. The CDR3 DNA follows: TGTGCCAGCAGCCCAGGGCGAGGCGAAAGGGCGTTCTTC.

This clone was seen a few times. The chain recombines TRBV15 with TRBJ2-5; the D gene could be TRBD1 or TRBD2 (5 bases each). The V end lost 1 base, the J end lost 4 bases, and 16 bases lay between the germline ends. Germline loops: CDR1 LNHNV, CDR2 YYDKDF (reference sequence). The length of the CDR3 is 16 residues. CDR3 sequence reads: CATSRVAGSEGETQYF. DNA of the CDR3: TGTGCCACCAGCAGAGTGGCAGGGAGCGAAGGAGAGACCCAGTACTTC.

This sequence joins TRBV7-2 and TRBJ2-7; a weak D match, TRBD2 (7 bases). The CDR3 sequence is 14 residues long. Looked up from germline, CDR1 is SGHTA and CDR2 is FQGNSA. V was pared by 6 bases and J by 2 bases, with 14 bases between. CDR3 nucleotide sequence: TGTGCCAGCAGGGCACGGGGGGCCCCCTACGAGCAGTACTTC. It codes for CASRARGAPYEQYF.

The chain employs TRBV28 and TRBJ2-7, with 8 bases fitting TRBD1. V was clipped by 5 bases and J by 5 bases; unmatched bases: 11. This CDR3 has 15 amino acids. The germline CDR1 and CDR2 sequences are MDHEN and SYDVKM. CDR3 nucleotide sequence: TGTGCCAGCAGTCCCGTGGACAGGGTTCGGAACGAGCAGTACTTC. It encodes CASSPVDRVRNEQYF.

The chain is built from TRBV5-1 and TRBJ2-5, with D perhaps matching TRBD2 (6 bases). V was pared by 1 base and J by 3 bases, with 10 bases between. Per the germline V gene, CDR1 is SGHRS and CDR2 is YFSETQ. The CDR3 has 14 amino acids. For the CDR3, the DNA is TGCGCCAGCAGCTTGACTAGCCTAGAAGAGACCCAGTACTTC. As protein: CASSLTSLEETQYF. The full variable domain, rest sourced from reference TRBV5-1 and TRBJ2-5, is KAGVTQTPRYLIKTRGQQVTLSCSPISGHRSVSWYQQTPGQGLQFLFEYFSETQRNKGNFPGRFSGRQFSNSRSEMNVSTLELGDSALYLCASSLTSLEETQYFGPGTRLLVL.

In its sample, this clone was seen once. The rearrangement links TRBV4-2 to TRBJ1-1; no firm D call. The germline V gene has CDR1 LGHNA and CDR2 YNFKEQ. The CDR3 contains 15 residues. Trimming removed 2 bases at V and 1 base at J, with 11 bases between. In nucleotides, the CDR3 is TGTGCCAGCAGCCAACACTCGGAGGAGAACACTGAAGCTTTCTTT. Translation: CASSQHSEENTEAFF.

This chain connects TRBV10-3 to TRBJ1-2; D is undetermined. The length of the CDR3 is 14 residues. Germline CDR1 and CDR2: ENHRY and SYGVKD. Trimming shortened V by 7 bases and J by 1 base, and 13 bases separated the two germline ends. In nucleotides, the CDR3 is TGTGCCATCACTAACCTCAGTAATAACTATGGCTACACCTTC. Protein sequence: CAITNLSNNYGYTF.

The genes are TRBV24-1 and TRBJ1-5; no definite D call. The CDR3 totals 12 residues. Trimming pared 1 base from V and 3 bases from J, leaving 0 bases between. CDR1 is KGHDR, CDR2 SFDVKD, per germline. The CDR3 reads CATSDFNQPQHF. CDR3 coding DNA: TGTGCCACCAGTGATTTCAATCAGCCCCAGCATTTT.

The rearrangement links TRBV6-4 to TRBJ2-7; perhaps TRBD1 as D (6 bases). V lost 9 bases and J 2 bases, leaving 11 bases between the germline ends. The CDR3 sequence is 12 residues long. Looked up from germline, CDR1 is MRHNA and CDR2 is SNTAGT. The DNA for the CDR3 is TGTGCCAGGACGACAGGAGCCTACGAGCAGTACTTC. Encoded protein: CARTTGAYEQYF.